This T cell receptor beta chain was documented in a study of T-cell reconstitution after alpha-beta-depleted transplantation in children. Library preparation (for TCRbeta) was performed with unique molecular identifiers. TCRdb re-derived calls from the PCR reads in MiXCR, one entry per CDR3 protein. Among 250,000 to 400,000 distinct CDR3 sequences listed, around 25% were seen once. The sequence was collected from a male patient younger than 18 who had a stem cell transplant for acute lymphoblastic leukemia, so the T cells may come from the graft donor. This specimen consisted of PBMCs, mostly from graft donor cells, obtained 180 days after TCRalphabeta/CD19-depleted stem cell transplant.

CDR3 coding DNA: TGCAGCGTTAAGGCTCAGCGGGTGGAGACCCAGTACTTC. Residues: CSVKAQRVETQYF. The V gene is TRBV29-1, the J gene TRBJ2-5; TRBD2 is a possible D gene (6 bases). V was shortened by 5 bases and J by 5 bases, with 15 bases between the two germline ends. The germline V gene encodes CDR1 SQVTM and CDR2 ANQGSEA. The CDR3 is 13 residues long.